Following are 26 T cell receptor beta chains from one sample sequenced in a study of blood T cell repertoires in COVID-19. Produced via immunoSEQ multiplex PCR; TCRdb's table is partial and in-frame only. The sample carries approximately 390,000 clones, around 87% recorded once. Sequencing was carried out using peripheral blood. All receptors come from a woman aged 60-70 years with COVID-19, enrolled during active disease.

The chain combines TRBV2 with TRBJ2-2; 10 bases are a match to TRBD2. V lost 4 bases to trimming and J lost 7 bases; unmatched junction nucleotides: 9. From germline, CDR1 is SNHLY and CDR2 FYNNEI. The CDR3 contains 16 residues. The CDR3, as DNA: TGTGCCAGCAGTGGGTCTAGCGGGGGCGAGGGCGGGGAGCTGTTTTTT. Protein: CASSGSSGGEGGELFF.

The chain links TRBV4-1 to TRBJ2-7; D is unresolved. This CDR3 comprises 14 residues. Germline loops: CDR1 MGHRA, CDR2 YSYEKL. V lost 1 base, J lost 0 bases, and 7 bases lay in between. For the CDR3, the DNA is TGCGCCAGCAGCCAAGGGGCGACCTCCTACGAGCAGTACTTC. This translates into CASSQGATSYEQYF.

J is TRBJ2-1 and V is TRBV7-2; 9 nucleotides match TRBD2. V lost 1 base to trimming and J lost 7 bases; unmatched junction nucleotides: 8. Germline lookup yields CDR1 SGHTA and CDR2 FQGNSA. The CDR3 totals 16 residues. CDR3 DNA sequence: TGTGCCAGCAGCTTAGTTGGCGGGGGGGTCTCAAATGAGCAGTTCTTC. Its protein product is CASSLVGGGVSNEQFF.

In nucleotides, the CDR3 is TGTGCCAGCAGTGATGACAGGGGGTATTCACCCCTCCACTTT. Translated: CASSDDRGYSPLHF. V and J are TRBV6-1 and TRBJ1-6; TRBD1 agrees at 9 bases. CDR3 size: 14 residues. Trimming removed 3 bases from V and 8 bases from J; junction bases left unmatched: 2. Germline V lookup: CDR1 MNHNS, CDR2 SASEGT.

On this clone itself: Different DNA sequences within this sample yield the same CDR3. This sequence joins TRBV5-1 and TRBJ1-1; no clear D gene. The CDR3 consists of 13 residues. In germline, CDR1 is SGHRS, CDR2 YFSETQ. Trimming took off 0 bases at V and 2 bases at J, with 5 bases between the two ends. The CDR3, as DNA: TGCGCCAGCAGCTTGGGCGCCAACACTGAAGCTTTCTTT. It translates to CASSLGANTEAFF.

The chain couples TRBV5-6 to TRBJ1-5; D is possibly TRBD1 (6 bases). Germline lookup yields CDR1 SGHDT and CDR2 YYEEEE. The CDR3 is made up of 14 amino acids. Trimming left V 1 base short and J 4 bases short, with 9 bases between. The CDR3: CASSLFGQNQPQHF. DNA of the CDR3: TGTGCCAGCAGCTTGTTCGGACAGAATCAGCCCCAGCATTTT.

The V gene is TRBV2, the J gene TRBJ2-5; 7 positions agree with TRBD2. The CDR3 runs to 13 residues. CDR1 SNHLY and CDR2 FYNNEI come from the germline V gene. Losses at the gene ends were 8 bases for V and 5 bases for J; bases not matched to a gene: 8. The CDR3 loop reads CASGGDGRETQYF. Here the CDR3 DNA reads TGTGCCAGCGGGGGGGACGGAAGGGAGACCCAGTACTTC.

This clone was detected once. The rearrangement uses TRBV10-2 and TRBJ1-5, with a tentative D call TRBD1 (5 bases). V was pared by 2 bases and J by 9 bases, with 8 bases between. CDR1 and CDR2 from the germline V gene are WSHSY and SAAADI. The CDR3 is 12 residues long. This chain's CDR3 is CASSEQGGPQHF. The CDR3, as DNA: TGCGCCAGCAGTGAGCAGGGTGGGCCCCAGCATTTT.

This rearrangement joins TRBV7-3 to TRBJ2-7, with 11 nucleotides matching TRBD1. The CDR3 contains 15 residues. The germline gives CDR1 SGHTA, CDR2 FQGTGA. Losses at the gene ends were 4 bases for V and 3 bases for J; bases not matched to a gene: 5. This CDR3 reads CASSSQGTGGYEQYF. The CDR3 nucleotides are TGTGCCAGCAGCTCGCAAGGGACAGGGGGCTACGAGCAGTACTTC.

The chain joins TRBV30 to TRBJ2-5, with TRBD2 matching 12 bases. Germline lookup yields CDR1 GTSNPN and CDR2 SVGIG (reference sequence). V gave up 2 bases and J gave up 1 base; unmatched junction bases: 8. The CDR3 contains 17 residues. This chain's CDR3 is CAWSNLRTSGAQETQYF. The CDR3 bases are TGTGCCTGGAGTAACCTTAGGACTAGCGGGGCCCAAGAGACCCAGTACTTC.

A word on this clone: This same CDR3 is encoded by further DNA sequences in the sample. The chain couples TRBV19 to TRBJ2-7, with D possibly matching TRBD1 (6 bases). The germline gives CDR1 LNHDA, CDR2 SQIVND (reference sequence). The ends were cut back, 2 bases at V and 2 bases at J, with 10 bases in the middle. This CDR3 spans 14 amino acids. This CDR3 is CASSIKQGAYEQYF. The CDR3 DNA is TGTGCCAGTAGTATAAAACAGGGAGCCTACGAGCAGTACTTC.

The V gene is TRBV5-8, the J gene TRBJ1-1, with TRBD1 as a possible D gene (6 bases). V lost 0 bases to trimming and J lost 9 bases, with 9 bases between them. CDR3 length: 12 residues. Germline V gene lookup returns CDR1 SGHTS and CDR2 YDEGEE. CDR3 DNA: TGTGCCAGCAGCTTGGTGGGGGGGCAAGCTTTCTTT. It translates to CASSLVGGQAFF.

The chain is built from TRBV7-6 and TRBJ1-4; 8 bases fit TRBD1. Germline loops: CDR1 SGHVS, CDR2 FNYEAQ. CDR3 length: 18 residues. The V and J ends lost 4 bases and 0 bases, in that order; junction bases with no gene match: 10. Here the CDR3 reads CASSSRPQGAATNEKLFF. The CDR3 DNA reads TGTGCCAGCAGCTCAAGACCCCAGGGGGCAGCAACTAATGAAAAACTGTTTTTT.

This chain uses TRBV2 with TRBJ2-3; D not certain. Between the trimmed V and J ends, which lost 6 bases and 0 bases, there was a span of 10 bases. The CDR3 runs to 14 residues. From germline, CDR1 is SNHLY and CDR2 FYNNEI. The CDR3 coding sequence is TGTGCCAGCAGATTAAGCACTAGCACAGATACGCAGTATTTT. Protein product: CASRLSTSTDTQYF.

The V call is TRBV5-1, the J call TRBJ2-5; TRBD2 might be the D (5 bases). Germline CDR1 and CDR2: SGHRS and YFSETQ. The V end was cut by 0 bases, the J end by 1 base, with 10 bases between. The CDR3 runs to 15 residues. CDR3 protein: CASSLAIGSQETQYF. In DNA, the CDR3 is TGCGCCAGCAGCTTGGCCATAGGGAGCCAAGAGACCCAGTACTTC.

The rearrangement uses TRBV5-1 and TRBJ1-1; TRBD1 matches 7 bases. The length of the CDR3 is 17 residues. Germline values: CDR1 SGHRS, CDR2 YFSETQ. J gave up 1 base and V 2 bases, and 11 bases lay outside the gene matches. The DNA of the CDR3 is TGCGCCAGCAGCTTAAGGCCAGGGGGTACCGGGAACACTGAAGCTTTCTTT. Translation gives CASSLRPGGTGNTEAFF.

The chain joins TRBV30 to TRBJ1-4, with TRBD1 matching over 7 bases. With V trimmed by 4 bases and J by 6 bases, 11 bases remained unmatched. In germline, CDR1 is GTSNPN, CDR2 SVGIG (reference sequence). There are 15 residues in the CDR3. CDR3 amino acids: CAWTPPERGHEKLFF. The CDR3 DNA reads TGTGCCTGGACCCCCCCGGAGAGGGGGCATGAAAAACTGTTTTTT. The full variable domain, in which reference TRBV30 and TRBJ1-4 provide the parts outside the CDR3, is SQTIHQWPATLVQPVGSPLSLECTVEGTSNPNLYWYRQAAGRGLQLLFYSVGIGQISSEVPQNLSASRPQDRQFILSSKKLLLSDSGFYLCAWTPPERGHEKLFFGSGTQLSVL.

This chain links TRBV16 with TRBJ1-2, with 7 bases lining up with TRBD1. CDR3 length: 14 amino acids. Trimming removed 0 bases from V and 5 bases from J; junction bases left unmatched: 3. Germline CDR1 KGHSY, CDR2 FQNENV. CDR3 sequence reads: CASSQSQGVYGYTF. The CDR3 region has the DNA TGTGCCAGCAGCCAATCGCAGGGGGTATATGGCTACACCTTC.

The genes are TRBV6-6 and TRBJ1-1; 8 bases fit TRBD1. The CDR3 contains 14 residues. After removal of 5 bases from V and 9 bases from J, the junction contained 11 bases not matched to a gene. CDR1 MNHNY and CDR2 SVGAGI come from the germline V gene (reference sequence). The CDR3 protein is CASSPHQDREKAFF. For the CDR3, the DNA is TGTGCCAGCAGTCCCCACCAGGACAGGGAGAAAGCTTTCTTT.

This chain connects TRBV7-9 to TRBJ1-2, with 9 positions matching TRBD1. CDR1 and CDR2 (germline): SEHNR, FQNEAQ (reference sequence). The CDR3 totals 15 residues. With V trimmed by 3 bases and J by 6 bases, 8 bases remained unmatched. CDR3 amino acids: CASSLIDRGTDGYTF. The CDR3 nucleotides are TGTGCCAGCAGCTTGATCGACAGGGGGACGGATGGCTACACCTTC.

This chain uses TRBV27 with TRBJ2-2; 13 nucleotides align to TRBD2. The CDR3 is 16 residues long. With V trimmed by 3 bases and J by 7 bases, 5 bases remained unmatched. Germline V CDR1 and CDR2: MNHEY, SMNVEV (reference sequence). In DNA, the CDR3 is TGTGCCAGCAGTTTTTCGACTAGCGGGGGGAACGGGGAGCTGTTTTTT. Translated: CASSFSTSGGNGELFF.

The rearrangement uses TRBV2 and TRBJ2-1; 7 bases map to TRBD2. The junction had 5 bases not matched to a gene; V was cut back by 7 bases and J by 2 bases. Germline V gene sequence: CDR1 SNHLY, CDR2 FYNNEI. The length of the CDR3 is 14 residues. The CDR3 sequence: CASKAGRTYNEQFF. DNA of the CDR3: TGTGCCAGCAAAGCGGGAAGAACCTACAATGAGCAGTTCTTC.

The J gene is TRBJ1-2, the V gene TRBV5-1; D is undetermined. In germline, CDR1 is SGHRS, CDR2 YFSETQ. The CDR3 contains 12 residues. V was pared by 3 bases and J by 4 bases, with 7 bases between. The CDR3 is CASSSGLYGYTF. The DNA for the CDR3 is TGCGCCAGCAGCTCGGGTCTCTATGGCTACACCTTC.

The V call is TRBV28, the J call TRBJ1-5; the D gene is possibly TRBD1 (6 bases). Germline CDR1 MDHEN, CDR2 SYDVKM. V was pared by 2 bases and J by 5 bases, with 10 bases between. CDR3 length: 14 amino acids. CDR3 protein: CASSLTGNDQPQHF. In DNA form, the CDR3 reads TGTGCCAGCAGTTTAACAGGGAACGATCAGCCCCAGCATTTT.

This rearrangement joins TRBV27 to TRBJ2-1; 7 bases match TRBD1. This CDR3 is built from 14 residues. Germline V gene lookup returns CDR1 MNHEY and CDR2 SMNVEV (reference sequence). V lost 6 bases to trimming and J lost 4 bases; unmatched junction nucleotides: 6. DNA of the CDR3: TGTGCCAGCAGCACCGGGACAGTGTACAATGAGCAGTTCTTC. Translated, it gives CASSTGTVYNEQFF.

The J gene is TRBJ1-1, the V gene TRBV7-3; maybe TRBD1 (6 bases). The CDR3 runs to 13 residues. V was clipped by 3 bases and J by 2 bases, with 7 bases between them. Germline CDR1 reads SGHTA; CDR2 reads FQGTGA. Here the CDR3 reads CASSLDSNTEAFF. The DNA of the CDR3 is TGTGCCAGCAGCTTGGACAGCAACACTGAAGCTTTCTTT. Based on the CDR3 plus reference TRBV7-3 and TRBJ1-1, the full variable domain is GAGVSQTPSNKVTEKGKYVELRCDPISGHTALYWYRQSLGQGPEFLIYFQGTGAADDSGLPNDRFFAVRPEGSVSTLKIQRTERGDSAVYLCASSLDSNTEAFFGQGTRLTVV.